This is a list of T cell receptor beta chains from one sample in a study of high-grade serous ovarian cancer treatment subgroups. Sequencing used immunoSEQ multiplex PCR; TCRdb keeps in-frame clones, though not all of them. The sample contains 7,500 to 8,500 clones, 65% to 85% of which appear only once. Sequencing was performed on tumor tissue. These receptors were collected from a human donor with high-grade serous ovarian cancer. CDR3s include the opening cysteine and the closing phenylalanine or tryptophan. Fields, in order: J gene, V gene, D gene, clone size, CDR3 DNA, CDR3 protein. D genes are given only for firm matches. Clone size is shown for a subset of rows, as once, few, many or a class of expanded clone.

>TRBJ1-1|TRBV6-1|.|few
TGTGCCAGCAGTGAACTCCCTGTGACACTGAACACTGAAGCTTTCTTT
CASSELPVTLNTEAFF
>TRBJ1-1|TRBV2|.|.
TGTGCCAGCAGTGATAGAAGGGGCACTGAAGCTTTCTTT
CASSDRRGTEAFF
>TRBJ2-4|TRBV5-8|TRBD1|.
TGTGCCAGCAGCCTGGTTACAGGGGGAAACATTCAGTACTTC
CASSLVTGGNIQYF
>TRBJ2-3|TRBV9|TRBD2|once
TGTGCCAGCAGCCTGTCCGGGGGGCTAGCGGGACCCACAGATACGCAGTATTTT
CASSLSGGLAGPTDTQYF
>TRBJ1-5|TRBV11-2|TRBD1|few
TGTGCCAGCAGCTCGGGGACAGGGGCTGTGCAGCCCCAGCATTTT
CASSSGTGAVQPQHF
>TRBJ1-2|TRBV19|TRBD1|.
TGTGCCAGTAGTCCCTGGGACAGGGGGCATCATGGCTACACCTTC
CASSPWDRGHHGYTF
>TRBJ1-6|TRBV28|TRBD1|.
TGTGCCAGCACCTCGGGACAGGGGAGTTCACCCCTCCACTTT
CASTSGQGSSPLHF
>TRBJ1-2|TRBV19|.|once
TGTGCCAGTAGTACAGGGTGGTATGGCTACACCTTC
CASSTGWYGYTF
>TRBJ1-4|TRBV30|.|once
TGTGCCTGTAGCCAGGGACCCGGTGAAAAACTGTTTTTT
CACSQGPGEKLFF
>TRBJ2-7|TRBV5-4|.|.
TGTGCCAGCAGCTTAGGACAGTTCTACGAGCAGTACTTC
CASSLGQFYEQYF
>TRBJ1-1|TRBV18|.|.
TGTGCCAGCTCACCACAACCGGGACTGAACACTGAAGCTTTCTTT
CASSPQPGLNTEAFF
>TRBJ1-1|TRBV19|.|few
TGTGCCAGTAACCTCCGGGGATCCGCTGAAGCTTTCTTT
CASNLRGSAEAFF
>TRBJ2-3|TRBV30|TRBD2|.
TGTGCCTGGAGTGTAGGAGCGGGAGCCACAGATACGCAGTATTTT
CAWSVGAGATDTQYF
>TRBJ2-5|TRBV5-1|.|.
TGCGCCAGCAGCAACCTCCGGGGGAAAGAGACCCAGTACTTC
CASSNLRGKETQYF
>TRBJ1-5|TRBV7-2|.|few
TGTGCCAGCAGCTTAGGCAGCGGGGGCCATCAGCCCCAGCATTTT
CASSLGSGGHQPQHF
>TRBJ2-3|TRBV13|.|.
TGTGCCAGCAGCTCGTCAACCCGTAGCACAGATACGCAGTATTTT
CASSSSTRSTDTQYF
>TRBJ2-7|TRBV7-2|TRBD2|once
TGTGCCAGCAGCCGGACTAGCGATAGCTCCTACGAGCAGTACTTC
CASSRTSDSSYEQYF
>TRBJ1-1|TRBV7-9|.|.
TGTGCCAGCAGCCCCCCGGCCCCTGAAGCTTTCTTT
CASSPPAPEAFF
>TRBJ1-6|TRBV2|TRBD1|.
TGTGCCAGCAGCCGGGACAGGGTTAATTCACCCCTCCACTTT
CASSRDRVNSPLHF
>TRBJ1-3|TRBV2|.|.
TGTGCCAGCACGTTGGTCTCTGGAAACACCATATATTTT
CASTLVSGNTIYF